Listed below are T cell receptor beta chains from one sample, sequenced in a study of CD8 T cells in ankylosing spondylitis. MiXCR, run by TCRdb on the 5' RACE reads, gives a single entry per CDR3 protein. This sample yields about 750,000 distinct CDR3 sequences, of which roughly 19% are seen a single time; around a fifth belongs to the top ten. The specimen sequenced was blood, either unsorted or a sorted T cell fraction (not recorded which). The receptors derive from a male donor with ankylosing spondylitis. The CDR3 runs from the conserved cysteine through the conserved F or W. A D gene is named only where the DNA matches it firmly. Size tells how often a clone was seen (once, few, many) or the class of an expanded clone, and some rows leave it out.

clone_size | d_call | j_call | v_call | cdr3_nt | cdr3_aa
NA | NA | TRBJ2-5 | TRBV9 | TGTGCCAGCAGCGTAGCAGCCGATCGGACCCAAGAGACCCAGTACTTC | CASSVAADRTQETQYF
few | NA | TRBJ1-1 | TRBV27 | TGTGCCAGCAGTTTCTTTGGGCAGGTCAACACTGAAGCTTTCTTT | CASSFFGQVNTEAFF
once | NA | TRBJ1-1 | TRBV2 | TGTGCCAGCAGCGGAAGGTGGAGGGGGGCCGTCACTGAAGCTTTCTTT | CASSGRWRGAVTEAFF
NA | TRBD1 | TRBJ1-2 | TRBV7-3 | TGTGCCAGCAGCGAGCGGACAGGGGTGGGAAGTGGCTACACCTTC | CASSERTGVGSGYTF
few | NA | TRBJ1-5 | TRBV28 | TGTGCCAGCAGTTTAGGAGCCGGGAGTAGCAATCAGCCCCAGCATTTT | CASSLGAGSSNQPQHF
NA | NA | TRBJ1-1 | TRBV7-9 | TGTGCCAGCAGGGTAGGGCAGGGTGAAGCTTTCTTT | CASRVGQGEAFF
few | TRBD1 | TRBJ2-7 | TRBV5-1 | TGCGCCAGCAGCGCAGAAATGACAGGGTTTTACGAGCAGTACTTC | CASSAEMTGFYEQYF
NA | TRBD1 | TRBJ2-2 | TRBV7-8 | TGTGCCAGCAGCTTAGTAGACAGGGGGCCGGACACCGGGGAGCTGTTTTTT | CASSLVDRGPDTGELFF
NA | TRBD2 | TRBJ2-3 | TRBV9 | TGTGCCAGCAGCCCCCGGACTAGCGGGAGCACGCAGTATTTT | CASSPRTSGSTQYF
few | NA | TRBJ2-1 | TRBV18 | TGTGCCAGCTCACCACGGAGGGAGAATGGAAATGAGCAGTTCTTC | CASSPRRENGNEQFF
few | NA | TRBJ2-7 | TRBV10-1 | TGCGCCAGCAGTGAGTCGGCGGGGTACGAGCAGTACTTC | CASSESAGYEQYF
NA | TRBD1 | TRBJ2-3 | TRBV20-1 | TGCAGTGCCAGGACAGGGGGGATGGATACGCAGTATTTT | CSARTGGMDTQYF
NA | NA | TRBJ2-3 | TRBV11-2 | TGTGCCAGCAGCTTAGATGGGGGGACAGTAGCCGATACGCAGTATTTT | CASSLDGGTVADTQYF
many | NA | TRBJ2-3 | TRBV7-2 | TGTGCCAGCAGCTTAGATGCAGCGGGCAGAAGCACAGATACGCAGTATTTT | CASSLDAAGRSTDTQYF
few | TRBD2 | TRBJ2-5 | TRBV18 | TGTGCCAGCTCCGCATTAGCGGGACTACAAGAGACCCAGTACTTC | CASSALAGLQETQYF
NA | TRBD2 | TRBJ2-3 | TRBV29-1 | TGCAGCGTTGAAGGGACTAGCGGGAGACGGGGGCTAGGCACAGATACGCAGTATTTT | CSVEGTSGRRGLGTDTQYF
NA | NA | TRBJ2-1 | TRBV20-1 | TGCAGTGCTACAGGGAGCACTCCTCACAAAGGAGGTGAGCAGTTCTTC | CSATGSTPHKGGEQFF
few | NA | TRBJ2-1 | TRBV7-9 | TGTGCCAGCAGCTACCAACGACAGTTAAGGGACAATGAGCAGTTCTTC | CASSYQRQLRDNEQFF
many | NA | TRBJ2-1 | TRBV12-3/TRBV12-4 | TGTGCCAGCAGTCCCCTCGAGAGACAAATCTCTTACAATGAGCAGTTCTTC | CASSPLERQISYNEQFF
few | TRBD1 | TRBJ2-3 | TRBV3-1 | TGTGCCAGCAGCTTTGGACAGGGGAAAGATACGCAGTATTTT | CASSFGQGKDTQYF
NA | TRBD2 | TRBJ2-7 | TRBV3-1 | TGTGCCAGCAGCCATGCTAGCGGCTACGAGCAGTACTTC | CASSHASGYEQYF
NA | NA | TRBJ1-5 | TRBV27 | TGTGCCAGCAGCTACACAGGGAGCATGTATCAGCCCCAGCATTTT | CASSYTGSMYQPQHF
NA | NA | TRBJ2-7 | TRBV7-9 | TGTGCCAGCAGCTTAGTCCTCCCTGGGCGCGAGCAGTACTTC | CASSLVLPGREQYF
many | TRBD2 | TRBJ2-7 | TRBV12-3/TRBV12-4 | TGTGCCAGCAGCTTTGGGACTACCTACGAGCAGTACTTC | CASSFGTTYEQYF
few | NA | TRBJ1-5 | TRBV28 | TGTGCCAGCACTCGACACCGGGCTGAGCCCCAGCATTTT | CASTRHRAEPQHF
NA | NA | TRBJ1-2 | TRBV28 | TGTGCCAGCAGTTTGCCCCGAGGACAGACCAACTATGGCTACACCTTC | CASSLPRGQTNYGYTF
few | NA | TRBJ2-2 | TRBV7-3 | TGTGCCAGCAGCCTCAGGGCTATCGGGGAGCTGTTTTTT | CASSLRAIGELFF
few | NA | TRBJ2-1 | TRBV9 | TGTGCCAGCAGCTCTGGACAGACCCTGACCTACAATGAGCAGTTCTTC | CASSSGQTLTYNEQFF
NA | TRBD1 | TRBJ2-5 | TRBV7-9 | TGTGCCAGCAGCGAAGGGACGGACAGGGCGTACCAAGAGACCCAGTACTTC | CASSEGTDRAYQETQYF
few | NA | TRBJ2-7 | TRBV30 | TGTGCCTGGAGCCTAAGTTACGAGCAGTACTTC | CAWSLSYEQYF
NA | TRBD1 | TRBJ2-7 | TRBV20-1 | TGCAGTGCTCAACCCGACAGGGACTACGAGCAGTACTTC | CSAQPDRDYEQYF
NA | TRBD1 | TRBJ1-1 | TRBV5-6 | TGTGCCAGCAGCTTACCAGGGGGCGGGGTATTTGGAGCTTTCTTT | CASSLPGGGVFGAFF
NA | NA | TRBJ2-1 | TRBV6-6 | TGTGCCAGCAACAGCGCACTGGGGATTGAGCAGTTCTTC | CASNSALGIEQFF
few | TRBD1 | TRBJ1-1 | TRBV6-1 | TGTGCCAGCAGTCAAACGGAGTATCAGGGGGCGAACACTGAAGCTTTCTTT | CASSQTEYQGANTEAFF
few | TRBD2 | TRBJ2-7 | TRBV20-1 | TGCAGTGCTAGTCGGACTAGCGGGCCCTACGAGCAGTACTTC | CSASRTSGPYEQYF
few | TRBD2 | TRBJ2-3 | TRBV5-1 | TGCGCCAGCAAATTGGTAGCGGGAGGGACAGATACGCAGTATTTT | CASKLVAGGTDTQYF
once | NA | TRBJ2-2 | TRBV30 | TGTGCCTCCTTGAGTTGGTTCGCGAACACCGGGGAGCTGTTTTTT | CASLSWFANTGELFF
NA | NA | TRBJ1-1 | TRBV11-3 | TGTGCCAGCAGCTTAGATGGACGGAAGAACACTGAAGCTTTCTTT | CASSLDGRKNTEAFF
many | NA | TRBJ1-2 | TRBV28 | TGTGCCAGCAGTTTAGTGACAGCGACTAACTATGGCTACACCTTC | CASSLVTATNYGYTF
NA | NA | TRBJ1-4 | TRBV5-5 | TGTGCCAGCAGCTTGGCGGGGTCAAATAATGAAAAACTGTTTTTT | CASSLAGSNNEKLFF
few | TRBD1 | TRBJ1-3 | TRBV5-1 | TGCGCCAGCAGCGGTGGACAGGGTGGAAACACCATATATTTT | CASSGGQGGNTIYF
few | NA | TRBJ1-1 | TRBV29-1 | TGCAGCGTCCCGAGCAGGGAATACACTGAAGCTTTCTTT | CSVPSREYTEAFF
NA | NA | TRBJ2-7 | TRBV12-3/TRBV12-4 | TGTGCCAGCAGTCCTCATGGGCCCGCGCGGGAGCAGTACTTC | CASSPHGPAREQYF
few | TRBD2 | TRBJ2-5 | TRBV7-9 | TGTGCCAGCAGACAGCAGGGCGGGGGACAAGAGACCCAGTACTTC | CASRQQGGGQETQYF
NA | TRBD2 | TRBJ2-7 | TRBV29-1 | TGCAGCGTTATCGGACTAGCGGGGGCCCTCTCCTACGAGCAGTACTTC | CSVIGLAGALSYEQYF
NA | NA | TRBJ1-1 | TRBV28 | TGTGCCAGCAGCTCCTGGACGGACACTGAAGCTTTCTTT | CASSSWTDTEAFF
many | NA | TRBJ1-1 | TRBV20-1 | TGCAGTGCTAGAGAAGCCAAGAACACTGAAGCTTTCTTT | CSAREAKNTEAFF
NA | NA | TRBJ2-5 | TRBV29-1 | TGCAGCGTTGGATTTGGAGAGACCCAGTACTTC | CSVGFGETQYF
few | NA | TRBJ1-2 | TRBV4-1 | TGCGCCAGCAGCCAAGAATGGGGGGCCCATGGCTACACCTTC | CASSQEWGAHGYTF
few | NA | TRBJ2-5 | TRBV7-9 | TGTGCCAGCAGCTTATTCCCGGAGGAGACCCAGTACTTC | CASSLFPEETQYF
NA | NA | TRBJ1-5 | TRBV12-3/TRBV12-4 | TGTGCCAGCAGTTTAGCCGGACCAGAGGCCAGCAATCAGCCCCAGCATTTT | CASSLAGPEASNQPQHF
NA | TRBD1 | TRBJ2-6 | TRBV28 | TGTGCCAGCAGTCGACAGGGCCTCCTCTCTGGGGCCAACGTCCTGACTTTC | CASSRQGLLSGANVLTF
NA | TRBD2 | TRBJ2-5 | TRBV20-1 | TGCAGTGCTACTCGAGCGGGACAAGAGACCCAGTACTTC | CSATRAGQETQYF
few | NA | TRBJ2-5 | TRBV20-1 | TGCAGTGCTAGGTCCGGGTCCGAGTCGGAGACCCAGTACTTC | CSARSGSESETQYF